The 27 T cell receptor beta chains reported below all come from one sample, sequenced in a study of T cell responses to AZD1222 COVID-19 vaccine. TCRdb keeps only in-frame clones here, not all; method: immunoSEQ multiplex PCR. The sample has 130,000 to 150,000 clones; 80% to 95% are singletons. Sequenced here: peripheral blood, sampled on day 0 of MenACWY control vaccination. The receptors derive from an adult in good health.

The chain couples TRBV9 to TRBJ1-3; D might be TRBD1 (6 bases). The germline CDR1 and CDR2 sequences are SGDLS and YYNGEE. CDR3 length: 15 residues. Trimming cost V 0 bases and J 7 bases, with 14 bases left between them. Written as DNA, the CDR3 is TGTGCCAGCAGCGTAGAAGGGGGATTGGAGAACACCATATATTTT. As protein: CASSVEGGLENTIYF.

The chain joins TRBV19 to TRBJ1-5, with D possibly TRBD1 on 5 matching bases. The germline V and J ends were trimmed by 5 bases and 4 bases, with 9 bases remaining between them. Per the germline V gene, CDR1 is LNHDA and CDR2 is SQIVND (reference sequence). This CDR3 comprises 13 residues. The CDR3 sequence is CASSYGGNQPQHF. CDR3 sequence (DNA): TGTGCCAGTAGTTATGGGGGAAATCAGCCCCAGCATTTT.

The V and J genes are TRBV6-6 and TRBJ1-2; possible D gene TRBD1, 6 bases. The V gene's germline CDR1 is MNHNY and CDR2 SVGAGI (reference sequence). The CDR3 spans 13 residues. The germline V and J ends were trimmed by 4 bases and 0 bases, with 6 bases remaining between them. CDR3 sequence (DNA): TGTGCCAGCAGTTGGACAGCTAACTATGGCTACACCTTC. Its protein is CASSWTANYGYTF.

This sequence joins TRBV11-2 and TRBJ2-3; D gene uncertain. The V gene lost 5 bases and the J gene lost 0 bases, with 12 bases spanning the gap. In germline, CDR1 is SGHAT, CDR2 FQNNGV. The CDR3 spans 15 residues. The CDR3 protein is CASSLWKSSTDTQYF. As DNA, the CDR3 is TGTGCCAGCAGCCTCTGGAAGAGTAGCACAGATACGCAGTATTTT.

The chain recombines TRBV7-3 with TRBJ1-3; D gene unclear. The CDR3 runs 13 residues. Per the germline V gene, CDR1 is SGHTA and CDR2 is FQGTGA. V was pared by 5 bases and J by 4 bases, with 9 bases between. In DNA, the CDR3 is TGTGCCAGCAGCCCGGGCCAAGGAAACACCATATATTTT. It specifies CASSPGQGNTIYF.

The rearrangement links TRBV15 to TRBJ1-6; 8 bases line up with TRBD1. The CDR3 runs to 15 residues. The germline V gene encodes CDR1 LNHNV and CDR2 YYDKDF (reference sequence). V was pared by 1 base and J by 6 bases, with 2 bases of the junction left unmatched. CDR3 loop: CATSRAGTGNSPLHF. The CDR3 bases are TGTGCCACCAGCAGAGCAGGGACAGGTAATTCACCCCTCCACTTT.

The chain is built from TRBV6-1 and TRBJ1-1; D possibly corresponds to TRBD1 (6 bases). With 1 base removed from V and 4 bases from J, the gap between germline ends came to 7 bases. Germline assignment: CDR1 MNHNS and CDR2 SASEGT. The CDR3 sequence is 13 residues long. Here the CDR3 DNA reads TGTGCCAGCAGTGAAGAGGGGGGCACTGAAGCTTTCTTT. Translated, it gives CASSEEGGTEAFF.

The chain's CDR3 is CAWSVKQGAANTEAFF. Here the CDR3 DNA reads TGTGCCTGGAGTGTAAAGCAGGGGGCGGCGAACACTGAAGCTTTCTTT. The chain has TRBV30 and TRBJ1-1, with 8 bases fitting TRBD1. The V and J ends lost 0 bases and 1 base, in that order; junction bases with no gene match: 7. In germline, CDR1 is GTSNPN, CDR2 SVGIG (reference sequence). This CDR3 spans 16 amino acids.

The genes are TRBV3-1 (or the pseudogene TRBV3-2) and TRBJ2-7, with 16 nucleotides matching TRBD2. Germline V CDR1 and CDR2: LGHDT, YNNKEL (reference sequence). This CDR3 is built from 18 residues. V was pared by 3 bases and J by 2 bases, with 7 bases of the junction left unmatched. The CDR3 loop reads CASSQPGLAGGVAYEQYF. In DNA, the CDR3 is TGTGCCAGCAGCCAGCCGGGACTAGCGGGGGGGGTCGCCTACGAGCAGTACTTC.

V and J are TRBV9 and TRBJ2-7, with a tentative D call TRBD2 (5 bases). Germline-derived CDR1 and CDR2 are SGDLS and YYNGEE. The CDR3 contains 14 residues. V shed 2 bases and J shed 0 bases, with 9 bases lying between them. In DNA, the CDR3 is TGTGCCAGCAGCGTGGACTGGGGCTCCTACGAGCAGTACTTC. Amino acid sequence: CASSVDWGSYEQYF.

This sequence joins TRBV5-4 and TRBJ2-7; tentatively, D is TRBD1 or TRBD2 (5 bases each). V lost 7 bases and J 3 bases, leaving 14 bases between the germline ends. CDR3 length: 13 residues. CDR1 and CDR2 from the germline V gene are SGHNT and YYREEE (reference sequence). CDR3 sequence reads: CASGYLGDYEQYF. CDR3 sequence (DNA): TGTGCCAGCGGCTATTTGGGGGACTACGAGCAGTACTTC.

The chain links TRBV27 to TRBJ1-4, with D possibly TRBD1 on 6 matching bases. Trimming cost V 4 bases and J 10 bases, with 19 bases left between them. Germline CDR1 and CDR2: MNHEY and SMNVEV (reference sequence). The CDR3 sequence is 15 residues long. CDR3 residues: CASSSNRDTWGKLFF. In nucleotides, the CDR3 is TGTGCCAGCAGTTCAAACCGGGACACATGGGGAAAACTGTTTTTT.

The J gene is TRBJ1-5, the V gene TRBV4-1; no clear D. Trimming took 0 bases from V and 2 from J, leaving 8 bases between them. The CDR3 has 15 residues. The germline V gene encodes CDR1 MGHRA and CDR2 YSYEKL. The CDR3 region is CASSQDSLGNQPQHF. The CDR3 DNA is TGCGCCAGCAGCCAAGATAGCCTGGGCAATCAGCCCCAGCATTTT.

The genes are TRBV11-1 and TRBJ2-7; D is possibly TRBD1 (5 bases). The germline CDR1 and CDR2 sequences are SGHAT and FQDESV (reference sequence). The V end was cut by 4 bases, the J end by 7 bases, with 8 bases between. The CDR3 covers 11 residues. The CDR3 protein is CASSSRGEQYF. The CDR3 bases are TGTGCCAGCAGCTCTAGGGGAGAGCAGTACTTC.

V usage is TRBV9 and J usage is TRBJ2-3; D remains ambiguous. V was clipped by 0 bases and J by 1 base, with 9 bases between them. The CDR3 totals 15 residues. The germline CDR1 and CDR2 sequences are SGDLS and YYNGEE. For the CDR3, the DNA is TGTGCCAGCAGCGTAGCGGCAGGCCGCACAGATACGCAGTATTTT. It specifies CASSVAAGRTDTQYF.

This clone was detected only once. The chain recombines TRBV19 with TRBJ2-2; D may correspond to TRBD1 or TRBD2 (6 bases each). From germline, CDR1 is LNHDA and CDR2 SQIVND (reference sequence). Between the trimmed V and J ends, which lost 4 bases and 5 bases, there was a span of 17 bases. The CDR3 contains 16 residues. The chain's CDR3 is CASSSFRGPGTGELFF. CDR3 nucleotides: TGTGCCAGTAGTAGTTTTCGGGGGCCTGGGACCGGGGAGCTGTTTTTT.

The chain is built from TRBV19 and TRBJ1-6; D remains unclear. CDR3 length: 16 amino acids. In germline, CDR1 is LNHDA, CDR2 SQIVND (reference sequence). Trimming shortened V by 0 bases and J by 0 bases, and 6 bases separated the two germline ends. CDR3: CASSIDVSSYNSPLHF. CDR3 nucleotide sequence: TGTGCCAGTAGTATAGACGTGAGCTCCTATAATTCACCCCTCCACTTT.

The chain combines TRBV19 with TRBJ1-1; 8 positions match TRBD1. Germline CDR1 reads LNHDA; CDR2 reads SQIVND (reference sequence). This CDR3 spans 14 amino acids. Trimming cost V 8 bases and J 6 bases; bases outside gene matches: 11. The CDR3 sequence is CASRSTGAVAEAFF. In DNA form, the CDR3 reads TGTGCCAGTCGCTCGACAGGGGCGGTCGCTGAAGCTTTCTTT.

This clone has only one observation. This chain joins TRBV14 and TRBJ1-5; D unclear. Germline CDR1 reads SGHDN; CDR2 reads FVKESK. The CDR3 has 19 amino acids. The germline V and J ends were trimmed by 0 bases and 2 bases, with 20 bases remaining between them. DNA of the CDR3: TGTGCCAGCAGCCAAGATCGTGGGCGGACGTTTGACGGCAATCAGCCCCAGCATTTT. This codes for CASSQDRGRTFDGNQPQHF.

This chain uses TRBV5-1 with TRBJ1-6; D remains unclear. Germline CDR1 is SGHRS and CDR2 is YFSETQ. Between the trimmed V and J ends, which lost 4 bases and 11 bases, there was a span of 13 bases. The CDR3 spans 13 residues. The DNA of the CDR3 is TGCGCCAGCAGCGCCACGAGGGAACCACCCCTCCACTTT. Protein sequence: CASSATREPPLHF.

V gene TRBV5-4 combines with J gene TRBJ2-1; TRBD1 might be the D (5 bases). The germline V and J ends were trimmed by 0 bases and 12 bases, with 19 bases remaining between them. This CDR3 is built from 15 residues. Germline-derived CDR1 and CDR2 are SGHNT and YYREEE (reference sequence). For the CDR3, the DNA is TGTGCCAGCAGCTTGGAAGGCAGGGAAATTGGCGGGCAGTTCTTC. Translated: CASSLEGREIGGQFF.

This chain links TRBV24-1 with TRBJ2-2, with 7 bases fitting TRBD1. With 6 bases clipped from V and 2 bases from J, the junction kept 8 bases outside the gene matches. Germline V lookup: CDR1 KGHDR, CDR2 SFDVKD. The CDR3 loop spans 16 amino acids. CDR3 protein: CATSPSDRVNTGELFF. The CDR3 coding sequence is TGTGCCACCAGTCCTTCTGACAGGGTCAACACCGGGGAGCTGTTTTTT.

The chain recombines TRBV10-1 with TRBJ2-3; D is possibly TRBD1 (5 bases). Trimming stripped 5 bases from V and 2 bases from J, with 8 bases between. CDR3 length equals 13 residues. CDR1 and CDR2 from the germline V gene are WNHNN and SYGVQD (reference sequence). The DNA of the CDR3 is TGCGCCAGCAGTACGACAGACACAGATACGCAGTATTTT. Protein product: CASSTTDTDTQYF.

The gene calls are TRBV18 and TRBJ1-5; the D is unclear. The V end was cut by 5 bases, the J end by 2 bases, with 13 bases between. The germline V gene encodes CDR1 KGHSH and CDR2 LQKENI. CDR3 length: 15 amino acids. Written as DNA, the CDR3 is TGTGCCAGCTCAGTAACCGGGTTGGGCAATCAGCCCCAGCATTTT. Its protein is CASSVTGLGNQPQHF. The full variable domain, with the rest looked up from reference TRBV18 and TRBJ1-5, is NAGVMQNPRHLVRRRGQEARLRCSPMKGHSHVYWYRQLPEEGLKFMVYLQKENIIDESGMPKERFSAEFPKEGPSILRIQQVVRGDSAAYFCASSVTGLGNQPQHFGDGTRLSIL.

The chain recombines TRBV6-5 with TRBJ2-5; possibly TRBD1 for D (6 bases). The CDR3 covers 14 residues. Germline V gene data show CDR1 as MNHEY and CDR2 as SVGAGI. V was trimmed by 3 bases and J by 3 bases, leaving 11 bases between them. The CDR3 nucleotides are TGTGCCAGCAGTTATGGAGCAGGGGAAGAGACCCAGTACTTC. Its protein is CASSYGAGEETQYF.

The chain employs TRBV2 and TRBJ2-5, with D unresolved. This CDR3 is 13 amino acids long. Germline V gives CDR1 SNHLY, CDR2 FYNNEI. Trimming removed 4 bases from V and 2 bases from J, with 8 bases in between. The DNA of the CDR3 is TGTGCCAGCAGTGTGCGACATCAAGAGACCCAGTACTTC. It codes for CASSVRHQETQYF.

This chain connects TRBV11-3 to TRBJ2-5; 8 nucleotides align to TRBD2. The CDR3 is made up of 14 amino acids. Trimming took 2 bases from V and 2 from J; bases not matched to a gene: 1. Germline V gene lookup returns CDR1 SGHNT and CDR2 YENEEA. The CDR3 region has the DNA TGTGCCAGCAGCTTAACGGGGGGGCAAGAGACCCAGTACTTC. Translated: CASSLTGGQETQYF.